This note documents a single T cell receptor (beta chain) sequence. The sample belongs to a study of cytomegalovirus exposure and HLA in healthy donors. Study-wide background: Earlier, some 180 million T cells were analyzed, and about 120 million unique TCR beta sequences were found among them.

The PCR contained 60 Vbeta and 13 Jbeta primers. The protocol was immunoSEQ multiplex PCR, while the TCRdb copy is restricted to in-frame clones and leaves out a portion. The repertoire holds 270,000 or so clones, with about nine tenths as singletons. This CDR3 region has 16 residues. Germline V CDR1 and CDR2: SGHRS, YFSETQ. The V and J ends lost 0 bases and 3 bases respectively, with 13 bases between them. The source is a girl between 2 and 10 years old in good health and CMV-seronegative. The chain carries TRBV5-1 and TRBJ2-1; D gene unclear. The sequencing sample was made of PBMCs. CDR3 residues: CASSLVPGEIYNEQFF. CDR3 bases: TGCGCCAGCAGCTTGGTCCCCGGTGAAATCTACAATGAGCAGTTCTTC.